This T cell receptor beta chain emerged from a study of early T cells in non-severe SARS-CoV-2 infection. The library protocol tagged individual cDNA molecules with unique molecular identifiers. TCRdb recomputed calls from the 5' RACE reads with MiXCR, one row per CDR3 protein. Among some 40,000 distinct CDR3 sequences listed, 5.5% to 7% were seen once. This clonotype has a count of ten or more. This CDR3 has 14 amino acids. Germline CDR1 is SGHAT and CDR2 is FQNNGV. V was pared by 8 bases and J by 5 bases, with 17 bases between. This sequence originates from an adult who was a healthcare worker with PCR-confirmed SARS-CoV-2 infection or an uninfected control (not recorded which). Specimen: whole blood, collected at baseline. This chain connects TRBV11-2 to TRBJ2-3; D unresolved. The CDR3 loop is CASSVSANRDTQYF. Here the CDR3 DNA reads TGTGCCAGCTCAGTGAGTGCGAACAGAGATACGCAGTATTTT.